Presented here are 21 T cell receptor beta chains from one specimen sequenced in a study of TIL therapy for anti-PD-1-resistant metastatic lung cancer (dated by TCRdb to the early 2020s). The immunoSEQ v3 hsTCRB kit was used to amplify TCR beta CDR3 regions from genomic DNA through bias-controlled multiplex PCR. TCRdb obtained this table from immuneACCESS and retained in-frame rearrangements with V and J assigned. These tables miss some clones; where compared with another copy, unresolved V genes account for less than half of the shortfall, and the remainder is unexplained. This sample gives 10,000 or so clones in total; nearly 80% of them show up just once. 9.5% to 13% of the sample is taken by the ten largest. Reading the label with the study, this specimen's time point is: pre-treatment sample, taken before nivolumab and TIL therapy. The sequenced sample was blood, obtained at baseline. These TCRs come from a person aged 25-85 years with non-small cell lung cancer.

This sequence joins TRBV27 and TRBJ2-5, with D perhaps matching TRBD2 (6 bases). Trimming shortened V by 6 bases and J by 2 bases, and 10 bases separated the two germline ends. The CDR3 runs 13 residues. CDR1 and CDR2 (germline): MNHEY, SMNVEV (reference sequence). The CDR3 DNA is TGTGCCAGCAGACGGGGAGGTCAAGAGACCCAGTACTTC. Translation gives CASRRGGQETQYF.

This chain connects TRBV5-1 to TRBJ2-7, with D perhaps TRBD1 or TRBD2 (5 bases each). In germline, CDR1 is SGHRS, CDR2 YFSETQ. V was shortened by 0 bases and J by 3 bases, with 10 bases between the two germline ends. This CDR3 region has 14 residues. The CDR3: CASSLVGDGYEQYF. CDR3 nucleotides: TGCGCCAGCAGCTTGGTGGGGGATGGCTACGAGCAGTACTTC.

The V gene is TRBV7-6, the J gene TRBJ2-7, with TRBD1 matching 9 bases. This CDR3 spans 13 amino acids. Germline V gives CDR1 SGHVS, CDR2 FNYEAQ. V shed 1 base, J shed 5 bases, and the junction held 0 bases outside the gene matches. CDR3 region: CASSLGTGDEQYF. The CDR3 DNA reads TGTGCCAGCAGCTTAGGGACAGGGGACGAGCAGTACTTC. Variable domain in full (rest from reference TRBV7-6 and TRBJ2-7): GAGVSQSPRYKVTKRGQDVALRCDPISGHVSLYWYRQALGQGPEFLTYFNYEAQQDKSGLPNDRFSAERPEGSISTLTIQRTEQRDSAMYRCASSLGTGDEQYFGPGTRLTVT.

The chain recombines TRBV29-1 with TRBJ2-7; D gene uncertain. Germline-derived CDR1 and CDR2 are SQVTM and ANQGSEA. CDR3 length: 11 amino acids. The ends were cut back, 7 bases at V and 1 base at J, with 8 bases in the middle. The CDR3 coding sequence is TGCAGCGCCAGCGAGTCCTACGAGCAGTACTTC. The encoded protein is CSASESYEQYF.

V and J are TRBV9 and TRBJ2-3, with D uncertain. Between the trimmed V and J ends, which lost 3 bases and 3 bases, there was a span of 14 bases. Germline CDR1 is SGDLS and CDR2 is YYNGEE. The CDR3 covers 15 residues. CDR3 loop: CASSGPYWDTDTQYF. CDR3 coding DNA: TGTGCCAGCAGCGGCCCTTACTGGGATACAGATACGCAGTATTTT.

The sample holds one count of this clone. The gene calls are TRBV27 and TRBJ2-7; 9 bases line up with TRBD1. The junction had 6 bases not matched to a gene; V was cut back by 2 bases and J by 4 bases. Germline loops: CDR1 MNHEY, CDR2 SMNVEV (reference sequence). The CDR3 extends over 15 amino acids. CDR3 bases: TGTGCCAGCAGTTTAAAGGGGACAGGGTTGTACGAGCAGTACTTC. It codes for CASSLKGTGLYEQYF.

This chain uses TRBV29-1 with TRBJ2-5; 8 bases map to TRBD2. CDR3 length: 14 amino acids. Trimming cost V 5 bases and J 4 bases; bases outside gene matches: 9. Germline V CDR1 and CDR2: SQVTM, ANQGSEA. This CDR3 reads CSVSAGGTRETQYF. DNA for the CDR3: TGCAGCGTTTCGGCGGGAGGCACAAGAGAGACCCAGTACTTC.

This clone was picked up one time. This chain connects TRBV10-3 to TRBJ1-3, with D unclear. V lost 8 bases to trimming and J lost 0 bases, with 8 bases between them. CDR1 is ENHRY, CDR2 SYGVKD, per germline. The length of the CDR3 is 13 residues. The CDR3 here is CAIRPSSGNTIYF. The CDR3 coding sequence is TGTGCCATCCGTCCTAGCTCTGGAAACACCATATATTTT.

V gene TRBV11-2 combines with J gene TRBJ1-6; TRBD1 is a possible D gene (6 bases). Germline V lookup: CDR1 SGHAT, CDR2 FQNNGV. The V gene lost 5 bases and the J gene lost 6 bases, with 14 bases spanning the gap. The CDR3 has 15 residues. The CDR3 sequence: CASSRRTVRNSPLHF. Here the CDR3 DNA reads TGTGCCAGCAGCCGAAGGACAGTGCGTAATTCACCCCTCCACTTT.

V is TRBV7-3 and J is TRBJ1-1; perhaps TRBD1 as D (6 bases). Per the germline V gene, CDR1 is SGHTA and CDR2 is FQGTGA. Trimming took 2 bases from V and 2 from J, leaving 12 bases between them. There are 15 residues in the CDR3. The CDR3 region is CASSLDGTPNTEAFF. The CDR3 DNA is TGTGCCAGCAGCTTAGATGGGACACCAAACACTGAAGCTTTCTTT.

This clone was seen more than once but under ten times. The chain combines TRBV10-1 with TRBJ2-2, with a possible D match to TRBD1 (6 bases). Germline V gives CDR1 WNHNN, CDR2 SYGVQD (reference sequence). The germline V and J ends were trimmed by 4 bases and 2 bases, with 8 bases remaining between them. The CDR3 covers 14 residues. This chain's CDR3 is CASSVDRNTGELFF. CDR3 DNA sequence: TGCGCCAGCAGTGTGGACAGAAACACCGGGGAGCTGTTTTTT.

This chain links TRBV5-8 with TRBJ1-1; D gene ambiguous. The CDR3 is made up of 11 amino acids. Germline V gene sequence: CDR1 SGHTS, CDR2 YDEGEE. V lost 3 bases to trimming and J lost 7 bases, with 7 bases between them. The DNA for the CDR3 is TGTGCCAGCAGCTGGCCGAGTGAAGCTTTCTTT. Protein product: CASSWPSEAFF.

This chain uses TRBV19 with TRBJ2-6, with no clear D. V was clipped by 3 bases and J by 4 bases, with 10 bases between them. This CDR3 is built from 15 residues. Germline CDR1 is LNHDA and CDR2 is SQIVND (reference sequence). The CDR3 DNA reads TGTGCCAGTAGTATTCCGCAGCCCGGGGCCAACGTCCTGACTTTC. Translation gives CASSIPQPGANVLTF.

The chain has TRBV4-3 and TRBJ2-7, with TRBD1 matching 9 bases. The CDR3 is 15 amino acids. Losses at the gene ends were 4 bases for V and 4 bases for J; bases not matched to a gene: 8. CDR1 is LGHNA and CDR2 is YSLEER in the germline V gene. The CDR3 sequence: CASSPSSGQGYEQYF. CDR3 in DNA: TGCGCCAGCAGCCCAAGCTCGGGACAGGGTTACGAGCAGTACTTC.

V and J are TRBV5-1 and TRBJ2-1, with 13 bases aligning to TRBD2. J was trimmed by 14 bases and V by 4 bases; bases with no gene match: 15. The CDR3 is 16 amino acids. Looked up from germline, CDR1 is SGHRS and CDR2 is YFSETQ. CDR3 coding DNA: TGCGCCAGCAGCAGAAATAGTGGACTAGCGGGAGAAATTAAGTTCTTC. Its translation: CASSRNSGLAGEIKFF.

The chain carries TRBV9 and TRBJ1-2, with 10 bases matching TRBD1. The CDR3 has 19 residues. With 0 bases clipped from V and 2 bases from J, the junction kept 13 bases outside the gene matches. CDR1 and CDR2 from the germline V gene are SGDLS and YYNGEE. The chain's CDR3 is CASSVEVRQGAESNYGYTF. The CDR3 DNA follows: TGTGCCAGCAGCGTAGAAGTACGACAGGGGGCCGAGAGCAACTATGGCTACACCTTC.

This sequence joins TRBV7-9 and TRBJ1-2; no definite D call. CDR1 SEHNR and CDR2 FQNEAQ come from the germline V gene (reference sequence). V dropped 2 bases and J dropped 8 bases, with 12 bases sitting between them. The CDR3 contains 13 residues. The CDR3 bases are TGTGCCAGCAGCTTAATTATAGGGCACGGCTACACCTTC. It translates to CASSLIIGHGYTF.

The chain has TRBV2 and TRBJ1-2; D perhaps matches TRBD1 (5 bases). The germline V gene has CDR1 SNHLY and CDR2 FYNNEI. Trimming removed 7 bases at V and 3 bases at J, with 12 bases between. CDR3 length equals 13 residues. CDR3: CASTGGVYYGYTF. The DNA of the CDR3 is TGTGCCAGCACCGGAGGGGTCTACTATGGCTACACCTTC.

This clone was observed once. The chain recombines TRBV30 with TRBJ1-3, with TRBD1 matching 10 bases. The V gene's germline CDR1 is GTSNPN and CDR2 SVGIG (reference sequence). This CDR3 region has 14 residues. The V segment lost 1 base and the J segment 9 bases; nucleotides outside the gene matches: 6. Here the CDR3 DNA reads TGTGCCTGGAGTGCCGCCGGGACAGGGGCCACCATATATTTT. Translation: CAWSAAGTGATIYF.

This clone was detected a few times. The chain carries TRBV4-1 and TRBJ1-2, with D hard to call. Germline V gene data show CDR1 as MGHRA and CDR2 as YSYEKL. The CDR3 length is 13 residues. The V and J ends lost 0 bases and 4 bases respectively, with 6 bases between them. CDR3 in DNA: TGCGCCAGCAGCCAAGACTACAGCTATGGCTACACCTTC. Its protein product is CASSQDYSYGYTF.

CDR3 bases: TGTGCCAGCAGTTCCCAGGACACAGATACGCAGTATTTT. Amino acids: CASSSQDTDTQYF. This rearrangement joins TRBV7-6 to TRBJ2-3; D unclear. CDR3 length: 13 amino acids. The germline CDR1 and CDR2 sequences are SGHVS and FNYEAQ. V dropped 6 bases and J dropped 2 bases, with 9 bases sitting between them.